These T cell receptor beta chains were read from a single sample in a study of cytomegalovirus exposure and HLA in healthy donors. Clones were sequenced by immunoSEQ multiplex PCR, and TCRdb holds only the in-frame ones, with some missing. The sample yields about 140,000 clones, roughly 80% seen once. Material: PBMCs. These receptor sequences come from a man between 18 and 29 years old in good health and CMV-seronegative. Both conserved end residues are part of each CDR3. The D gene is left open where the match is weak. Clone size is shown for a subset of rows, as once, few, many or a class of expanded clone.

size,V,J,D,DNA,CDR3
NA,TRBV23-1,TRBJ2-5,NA,TGCGCCAGCAGTGATATATCTACGTTGGAGACCCAGTACTTC,CASSDISTLETQYF
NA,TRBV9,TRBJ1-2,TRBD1,TGTGCCAGCAGCGACTACAGGGGGGGCTATGGCTACACCTTC,CASSDYRGGYGYTF
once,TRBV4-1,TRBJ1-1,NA,TGCGCCAGCAGCCCGCTAACGAACACTGAAGCTTTCTTT,CASSPLTNTEAFF
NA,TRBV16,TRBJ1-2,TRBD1,TGTGCCAGCAGCCAATCGGAGTTTGACAGGGAAAATGGCTACACCTTC,CASSQSEFDRENGYTF
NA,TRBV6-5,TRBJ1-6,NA,TGTGCCAGCAAGAAAGGGGGGGCCAATCCCCTCCACTTT,CASKKGGANPLHF
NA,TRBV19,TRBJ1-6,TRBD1,TGTGCCAGTAGCGACAGGGGCGGCGGGGCACCCCTCCACTTT,CASSDRGGGAPLHF
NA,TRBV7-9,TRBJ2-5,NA,TGTGCCAGCAGCTCGGGGGAGACCCAGTACTTC,CASSSGETQYF
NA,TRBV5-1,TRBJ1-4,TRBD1,TGCGCCAGCGGCCAGGGGGATGGTGAAAAACTGTTTTTT,CASGQGDGEKLFF
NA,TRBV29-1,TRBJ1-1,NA,TGCAGCAGCCTCTCGGGGTCGAACACTGAAGCTTTCTTT,CSSLSGSNTEAFF
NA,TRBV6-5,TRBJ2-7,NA,TGTGCCAGCAGTGGTGAGGATTACTCCTACGAGCAGTACTTC,CASSGEDYSYEQYF
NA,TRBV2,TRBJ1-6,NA,TGTGCCAGCAGAGGTGAGGGTTCACCCCTCCACTTT,CASRGEGSPLHF
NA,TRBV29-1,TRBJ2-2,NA,TGCAGCGTCGACAGGAGCCACACCGGGGAGCTGTTTTTT,CSVDRSHTGELFF
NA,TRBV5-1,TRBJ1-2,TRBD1,TGCGCCAGCAGCTCCAGGACAGGGGGCCATGGCTACACCTTC,CASSSRTGGHGYTF
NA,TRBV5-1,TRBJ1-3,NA,TGCGCCAGCAGCCCTGGGACATCTGGAAACACCATATATTTT,CASSPGTSGNTIYF
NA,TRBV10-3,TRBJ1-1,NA,TGTGCCATCAGCACAGAGCCAACCAACACTGAAGCTTTCTTT,CAISTEPTNTEAFF
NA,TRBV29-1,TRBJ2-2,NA,TGCAGCGTCCTACAGGGAAACACCGGGGAGCTGTTTTTT,CSVLQGNTGELFF